Below, one TCR beta chain is given with its context. Clones were read by immunoSEQ multiplex PCR, and TCRdb kept only the in-frame ones, dropping some. This sample has 55,000 to 70,000 clones, with approximately 91% found just once. The germline CDR1 and CDR2 sequences are MDHEN and SYDVKM. The V and J ends lost 6 bases and 1 base respectively, with 12 bases between them. This CDR3 spans 14 amino acids. This sample is drawn from a study of blood T cell repertoires in COVID-19. About the research overall: The origin of the acute and convalescent COVID-19 samples was the United States, Italy and Spain.

The receptor comes from a man in his 60s with acute or convalescent COVID-19. V gene TRBV28 combines with J gene TRBJ1-1; the D gene is possibly TRBD1 (6 bases). The specimen sequenced was peripheral blood. The CDR3 reads CASSLQGENTEAFF. CDR3 bases: TGTGCCAGCAGCCTACAGGGAGAGAACACTGAAGCTTTCTTT.